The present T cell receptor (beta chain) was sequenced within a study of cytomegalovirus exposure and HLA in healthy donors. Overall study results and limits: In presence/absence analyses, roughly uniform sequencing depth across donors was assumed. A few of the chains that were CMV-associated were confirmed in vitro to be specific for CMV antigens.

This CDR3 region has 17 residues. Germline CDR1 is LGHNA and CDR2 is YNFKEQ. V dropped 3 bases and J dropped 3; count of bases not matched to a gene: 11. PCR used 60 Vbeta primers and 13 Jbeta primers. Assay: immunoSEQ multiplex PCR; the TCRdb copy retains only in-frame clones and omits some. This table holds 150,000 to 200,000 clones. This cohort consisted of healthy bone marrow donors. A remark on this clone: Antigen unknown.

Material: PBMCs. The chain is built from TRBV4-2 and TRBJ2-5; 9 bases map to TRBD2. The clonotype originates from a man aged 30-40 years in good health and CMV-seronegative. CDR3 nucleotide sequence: TGTGCCAGCAGCCACCATTTGAGCGGGGGGTTCGAAGAGACCCAGTACTTC. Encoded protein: CASSHHLSGGFEETQYF.